The 16 T cell receptor beta chains reported below all come from one sample, sequenced in a study of vaccination and CD4 T cells after COVID-19. TCRdb passed the PCR reads through MiXCR, listing each CDR3 protein once. The data hold around 20,000 distinct CDR3 sequences, with under 75% observed a single time. Sequenced here: CD4+ T cells from blood, sampled before SARS-CoV-2 vaccination. These receptors were collected from a human donor who had recovered from COVID-19.

This clonotype was counted between two and nine times. V usage is TRBV20-1 and J usage is TRBJ1-5; unclear D gene. CDR3 length: 13 amino acids. CDR1 DFQATT and CDR2 SNEGSKA come from the germline V gene (reference sequence). V dropped 6 bases and J dropped 10 bases, with 19 bases sitting between them. The CDR3 here is CSAAYSGNGPQHF. The CDR3 region has the DNA TGCAGTGCCGCCTACTCAGGAAACGGCCCCCAGCATTTT.

This clonotype was observed a few times. The V gene is TRBV24-1, the J gene TRBJ2-5; the D gene is possibly TRBD2 (5 bases). The V gene's germline CDR1 is KGHDR and CDR2 SFDVKD. The CDR3 runs to 13 residues. The V end was cut by 6 bases, the J end by 1 base, with 8 bases between. CDR3 in DNA: TGTGCCACCAGTAGTGCGGGCCAAGAGACCCAGTACTTC. Translated: CATSSAGQETQYF.

Here the CDR3 reads CASSAQPPDTQYF. The CDR3 DNA sequence: TGTGCCAGCAGCGCCCAGCCGCCAGATACGCAGTATTTT. J is TRBJ2-3 and V is TRBV7-2; no firm D call. With 5 bases removed from V and 4 bases from J, the gap between germline ends came to 10 bases. This CDR3 contains 13 residues. The germline V gene has CDR1 SGHTA and CDR2 FQGNSA.

By its share, this clonotype is medium-sized (0.01 to 0.1%). The rearrangement uses TRBV7-3 and TRBJ1-6; D unclear. Trimming took off 0 bases at V and 8 bases at J, with 8 bases between the two ends. The CDR3 is 14 amino acids. Germline V CDR1 and CDR2: SGHTA, FQGTGA. CDR3 sequence reads: CASSLTADDSPLHF. DNA of the CDR3: TGTGCCAGCAGCTTAACAGCCGATGATTCACCCCTCCACTTT.

V usage is TRBV6-2 or TRBV6-3 and J usage is TRBJ2-1; 9 nucleotides match TRBD2. Losses at the gene ends were 3 bases for V and 7 bases for J; bases not matched to a gene: 7. CDR1 is MNHEY, CDR2 SVGEGT, per germline. The CDR3 is 15 amino acids. The CDR3 sequence: CASSYVAGEGNEQFF. The CDR3 DNA is TGTGCCAGCAGTTATGTAGCGGGAGAGGGTAATGAGCAGTTCTTC.

The chain has TRBV5-4 and TRBJ1-1; unclear D gene. This CDR3 contains 15 residues. With 3 bases removed from V and 2 bases from J, the gap between germline ends came to 14 bases. Germline CDR1 and CDR2: SGHNT and YYREEE (reference sequence). CDR3 in DNA: TGTGCCAGCAGCTCGAAGGGTCGGAGAAACACTGAAGCTTTCTTT. Translated, it gives CASSSKGRRNTEAFF.

This chain connects TRBV28 to TRBJ1-2; TRBD1 matches 8 bases. CDR3 length equals 12 residues. Germline values: CDR1 MDHEN, CDR2 SYDVKM. V lost 7 bases, J lost 4 bases, and 2 bases stayed unmatched. CDR3 loop: CASNGQGYGYTF. The CDR3 DNA reads TGTGCCAGCAACGGACAGGGCTATGGCTACACCTTC.

This clonotype was observed a handful of times. This chain uses TRBV20-1 with TRBJ1-5, with a tentative D call TRBD1 (5 bases). V dropped 3 bases and J dropped 8 bases, with 11 bases sitting between them. The germline CDR1 and CDR2 sequences are DFQATT and SNEGSKA (reference sequence). The CDR3 runs to 12 residues. The CDR3 DNA follows: TGCAGTGCTAGGCAGGGCGGGGAGCCCCAGCATTTT. Translated, it gives CSARQGGEPQHF.

V and J are TRBV5-5 and TRBJ1-2; D call uncertain. The CDR3 is 14 residues long. Between the trimmed V and J ends, which lost 2 bases and 3 bases, there was a span of 11 bases. Germline CDR1 SGHKS, CDR2 YYEKEE (reference sequence). The CDR3 is CASSFRPSDYGYTF. CDR3 DNA: TGTGCCAGCAGCTTTCGTCCCTCTGACTATGGCTACACCTTC.

The CDR3 loop is CASSHILGGRTGELFF. CDR3 sequence (DNA): TGTGCCAGCAGCCATATCTTGGGGGGACGGACCGGGGAGCTGTTTTTT. This sequence joins TRBV5-5 and TRBJ2-2; possibly TRBD2 for D (6 bases). The V gene lost 4 bases and the J gene lost 5 bases, with 18 bases spanning the gap. From germline, CDR1 is SGHKS and CDR2 YYEKEE (reference sequence). The CDR3 has 16 residues.

This chain connects TRBV5-1 to TRBJ2-7, with 7 bases lining up with TRBD2. The CDR3 sequence is 13 residues long. With V trimmed by 4 bases and J by 6 bases, 7 bases remained unmatched. In germline, CDR1 is SGHRS, CDR2 YFSETQ. CDR3 in DNA: TGCGCCAGCAGCCCAGGGAGCGGGACCGAGCAGTACTTC. Translation: CASSPGSGTEQYF.

This clonotype was seen just once. The chain links TRBV6-1 to TRBJ2-1; 8 bases line up with TRBD1. Per the germline V gene, CDR1 is MNHNS and CDR2 is SASEGT. With 6 bases clipped from V and 3 bases from J, the junction kept 7 bases outside the gene matches. This CDR3 is 15 amino acids long. CDR3 sequence reads: CASRKQGAFYNEQFF. Here the CDR3 DNA reads TGTGCCAGCAGAAAGCAGGGGGCTTTCTACAATGAGCAGTTCTTC.

For this clonotype: One junction end does not reproduce the germline sequence, and a read error may be involved. The chain has TRBV6-2 or TRBV6-3 and TRBJ2-5; D is ambiguous. Germline lookup yields CDR1 MNHEY and CDR2 SVGEGT. The CDR3 is made up of 13 amino acids. The CDR3 DNA follows: TGTGCCAGCAATTACCTTCTCAGGGAGACCCAGTACTTC. This translates into CASNYLLRETQYF.

This chain uses TRBV19 with TRBJ2-2, with D possibly being TRBD1 (6 bases). V lost 0 bases to trimming and J lost 2 bases, with 22 bases between them. The V gene's germline CDR1 is LNHDA and CDR2 SQIVND (reference sequence). The CDR3 sequence is 20 residues long. The CDR3 reads CASSIDQRGARGPNTGELFF. The CDR3 DNA sequence: TGTGCCAGTAGTATAGATCAGAGGGGCGCCAGGGGACCCAACACCGGGGAGCTGTTTTTT.

The rearrangement uses TRBV5-8 and TRBJ2-2; TRBD1 is a possible D gene (5 bases). V lost 0 bases and J lost 4, with 10 bases in between. There are 15 residues in the CDR3. CDR1 SGHTS and CDR2 YDEGEE come from the germline V gene. CDR3 sequence: CASSLEGAGTGELFF. As DNA, the CDR3 is TGTGCCAGCAGCTTGGAAGGGGCCGGCACCGGGGAGCTGTTTTTT.

The V call is TRBV28, the J call TRBJ2-3; 10 nucleotides match TRBD2. In germline, CDR1 is MDHEN, CDR2 SYDVKM. The trim removed 7 bases at V and 3 bases at J, leaving 10 bases unmatched. The CDR3 sequence is 16 residues long. The CDR3 reads CASNPSGRYRTDTQYF. In nucleotides, the CDR3 is TGTGCCAGCAACCCTAGCGGGAGATATCGTACAGATACGCAGTATTTT. Using reference TRBV28 and TRBJ2-3 for the parts outside the CDR3, the full variable domain is DVKVTQSSRYLVKRTGEKVFLECVQDMDHENMFWYRQDPGLGLRLIYFSYDVKMKEKGDIPEGYSVSREKKERFSLILESASTNQTSMYLCASNPSGRYRTDTQYFGPGTRLTVL.